The 32 T cell receptor beta chains listed next were all sequenced from one sample in a study of shared clonotypes between healthy human individuals. Profiling relied on immunoSEQ multiplex PCR, and the TCRdb table lists in-frame clones only, not all of them. Counted here are over a million clones, about 75% occurring once; the ten biggest clones make up 1.4% to 1.5%. The sample consisted of memory CD4+ T cells sorted from blood. The subset: CD45RA-negative fraction. These receptors originate from a young man in good health.

As to this clone: A far more abundant clone sits one base away, making this likely a read error. The gene calls are TRBV6-6 and TRBJ1-1, with unresolved D. This CDR3 contains 11 residues. Trimming took off 10 bases at V and 1 base at J, with 7 bases between the two ends. CDR1 MNHNY and CDR2 SVGAGI come from the germline V gene (reference sequence). The DNA for the CDR3 is TGTGCCACCGCAGGGAACACTGAAGCTTTCTTT. This translates into CATAGNTEAFF.

The chain links TRBV28 to TRBJ1-6, with D possibly TRBD1 on 6 matching bases. Trimming cost V 3 bases and J 11 bases, with 20 bases left between them. Germline V gene lookup returns CDR1 MDHEN and CDR2 SYDVKM. This CDR3 has 16 amino acids. The CDR3 nucleotides read TGTGCCAGCAGTTTTAGGGGGGCGGGGAATTGGCCACCCCTCCACTTT. Protein product: CASSFRGAGNWPPLHF.

Concerning this clone: A far larger clone lies a single base away; this is likely a read error. This specimen includes other DNA sequences encoding the same CDR3. The rearrangement uses TRBV6-6 and TRBJ1-4; D remains ambiguous. This CDR3 contains 13 residues. The germline V gene encodes CDR1 MNHNY and CDR2 SVGAGI (reference sequence). The CDR3 loop is CASSVLSGEKLFF. The DNA for the CDR3 is TGCGCCAGCAGTGTACTATCCGGTGAAAAACTGTTTTTT.

The V gene is TRBV6-6, the J gene TRBJ2-7; 10 nucleotides agree with TRBD1. Per germline, CDR1 MNHNY and CDR2 SVGAGI (reference sequence). J gave up 7 bases and V 0 bases, and 3 bases lay outside the gene matches. The CDR3 length is 14 residues. In nucleotides, the CDR3 is TGTGCCAGCAGTTACTCGACAGGGGGCCGGGAGCAGTACTTC. Translating it yields CASSYSTGGREQYF.

This chain connects TRBV7-2 to TRBJ2-5; D is ambiguous. Trimming took 8 bases from V and 2 from J, leaving 9 bases between them. This CDR3 has 12 residues. The germline V gene encodes CDR1 SGHTA and CDR2 FQGNSA. Here the CDR3 DNA reads TGTGCCAGCGGTAGCTCTCAAGAGACCCAGTACTTC. It yields the protein CASGSSQETQYF.

The gene calls are TRBV5-4 and TRBJ1-1; D is perhaps TRBD1 (6 bases). Per the germline V gene, CDR1 is SGHNT and CDR2 is YYREEE (reference sequence). CDR3 length: 15 amino acids. V was shortened by 0 bases and J by 2 bases, with 11 bases between the two germline ends. The CDR3 DNA sequence: TGTGCCAGCAGCTTGGAATGGACAGTAAACACTGAAGCTTTCTTT. This sequence encodes CASSLEWTVNTEAFF.

CDR3 region: CASSHEYEQYF. CDR3 sequence (DNA): TGTGCCAGCAGCCATGAATACGAGCAGTACTTC. The gene calls are TRBV11-2 and TRBJ2-5; D is unclear. The J call is in doubt because the DNA end fits TRBJ2-7 better. The CDR3 sequence is 11 residues long. Germline V lookup: CDR1 SGHAT, CDR2 FQNNGV.

As DNA, the CDR3 is TGTGCCAGCAGCTCTCGGAGGGAGGCCGGCGAGCAGTACTTC. As protein: CASSSRREAGEQYF. The chain combines TRBV6-6 with TRBJ2-7; D perhaps matches TRBD2 (6 bases). Looked up from germline, CDR1 is MNHNY and CDR2 is SVGAGI (reference sequence). The CDR3 totals 14 residues. V lost 6 bases and J lost 6, with 18 bases in between.

The CDR3 sequence is CASSLGHAGRETQYF. The CDR3 coding sequence is TGCGCCAGCAGCTTGGGACACGCCGGGAGAGAGACCCAGTACTTC. The chain employs TRBV5-1 and TRBJ2-5, with TRBD2 as a possible D gene (6 bases). Germline V gene data show CDR1 as SGHRS and CDR2 as YFSETQ. Deletions cut 0 bases from V and 4 bases from J, with 13 bases between. The CDR3 sequence is 15 residues long.

This clone was seen a few times. The chain links TRBV27 to TRBJ2-3; 11 bases fit TRBD2. CDR3 length: 14 residues. Germline loops: CDR1 MNHEY, CDR2 SMNVEV (reference sequence). With V trimmed by 6 bases and J by 3 bases, 2 bases remained unmatched. The CDR3: CASRLAGVTDTQYF. In nucleotides, the CDR3 is TGTGCCAGCAGACTAGCGGGAGTAACAGATACGCAGTATTTT.

The J gene is TRBJ2-3, the V gene TRBV9; D not certain. V lost 0 bases and J lost 2, with 7 bases in between. Germline V gene lookup returns CDR1 SGDLS and CDR2 YYNGEE. CDR3 length: 14 amino acids. Written as DNA, the CDR3 is TGTGCCAGCAGCGTAGATGTCTACACAGATACGCAGTATTTT. Protein product: CASSVDVYTDTQYF. Filled out from reference TRBV9 and TRBJ2-3, the complete variable domain reads DSGVTQTPKHLITATGQRVTLRCSPRSGDLSVYWYQQSLDQGLQFLIQYYNGEERAKGNILERFSAQQFPDLHSELNLSSLELGDSALYFCASSVDVYTDTQYFGPGTRLTVL.

This clone was detected only a few times. CDR3 bases: TGTGCCAGCAGCCCCGGGACCGATCTCTACGAGCAGTACTTC. It is translated as CASSPGTDLYEQYF. The chain has TRBV5-4 and TRBJ2-7; possibly TRBD1 or TRBD2 for D (5 bases each). CDR1 is SGHNT, CDR2 YYREEE, per germline (reference sequence). The CDR3 has 14 amino acids. V lost 4 bases to trimming and J lost 3 bases, with 14 bases between them.

This rearrangement joins TRBV20-1 to TRBJ1-1; D not certain. Germline-derived CDR1 and CDR2 are DFQATT and SNEGSKA (reference sequence). The CDR3 spans 10 residues. The V gene lost 6 bases and the J gene lost 5 bases, with 7 bases spanning the gap. This CDR3 reads CSALRTEAFF. The CDR3, as DNA: TGCAGTGCCTTGAGGACTGAAGCTTTCTTT.

Details on this clone: This could be a read error, since a much larger clone is one nucleotide away. Distinct nucleotide sequences in the sample also encode this CDR3. This chain connects TRBV10-3 to TRBJ2-5; D is unclear. Trimming left V 0 bases short and J 2 bases short, with 7 bases between. The CDR3 has 14 residues. CDR1 is ENHRY, CDR2 SYGVKD, per germline. CDR3 sequence: CAISESGRQETQYF. CDR3 in DNA: TGTGCCATCAGTGAGTCGGGCAGGCAAGAGACCCAGTACTTC.

The V gene is TRBV19, the J gene TRBJ2-3, with 13 bases aligning to TRBD2. The CDR3 runs 19 residues. The germline gives CDR1 LNHDA, CDR2 SQIVND (reference sequence). With V trimmed by 11 bases and J by 0 bases, 17 bases remained unmatched. As DNA, the CDR3 is TGTGCCTCCCACCCCCGGCGACTAGCGGGGGGCGGTAGCACAGATACGCAGTATTTT. This encodes CASHPRRLAGGGSTDTQYF.

This chain connects TRBV10-2 to TRBJ2-7; either TRBD1 or TRBD2 may fit D (5 bases each). From germline, CDR1 is WSHSY and CDR2 SAAADI. The V and J ends lost 7 bases and 0 bases respectively, with 10 bases between them. The CDR3 is 13 amino acids. The chain's CDR3 is CASTGPNSYEQYF. The CDR3 bases are TGCGCCAGCACGGGACCGAACTCCTACGAGCAGTACTTC.

This clone appeared once. The genes are TRBV10-3 and TRBJ1-2; D gene unclear. This CDR3 spans 14 amino acids. V dropped 3 bases and J dropped 2 bases, with 10 bases sitting between them. CDR1 is ENHRY and CDR2 is SYGVKD in the germline V gene. CDR3 loop: CAISDVKENYGYTF. DNA of the CDR3: TGTGCCATCAGTGATGTAAAGGAAAACTATGGCTACACCTTC.

J is TRBJ1-4 and V is TRBV30; D may be TRBD1 (5 bases). Germline V CDR1 and CDR2: GTSNPN, SVGIG (reference sequence). Trimming pared 4 bases from V and 5 bases from J, leaving 14 bases between. This CDR3 comprises 14 residues. CDR3 DNA sequence: TGTGCCTGGACCCCCGGGACGGTAAATGAAAAACTGTTTTTT. Translation: CAWTPGTVNEKLFF. Full variable domain (rest looked up from reference TRBV30 and TRBJ1-4): SQTIHQWPATLVQPVGSPLSLECTVEGTSNPNLYWYRQAAGRGLQLLFYSVGIGQISSEVPQNLSASRPQDRQFILSSKKLLLSDSGFYLCAWTPGTVNEKLFFGSGTQLSVL.

The chain carries TRBV15 and TRBJ2-3, with a tentative D call TRBD2 (5 bases). Germline-derived CDR1 and CDR2 are LNHNV and YYDKDF (reference sequence). The CDR3 covers 14 residues. V was clipped by 2 bases and J by 5 bases, with 11 bases between them. The CDR3 sequence: CATSRLAGEDTQYF. In DNA, the CDR3 is TGTGCCACCAGCAGACTAGCCGGAGAAGATACGCAGTATTTT.

The chain employs TRBV19 and TRBJ1-1; the D gene is possibly TRBD1 (6 bases). This CDR3 is 15 amino acids long. Germline CDR1 reads LNHDA; CDR2 reads SQIVND (reference sequence). Trimming removed 4 bases at V and 0 bases at J, with 12 bases between. This CDR3 reads CASSTPGQLNTEAFF. In nucleotides, the CDR3 is TGTGCCAGTAGTACCCCCGGACAGCTGAACACTGAAGCTTTCTTT.

About this clone: This sample also contains other DNA sequences that code for the same CDR3. The chain recombines TRBV5-1 with TRBJ2-6; D gene unclear. Trimming shortened V by 2 bases and J by 2 bases, and 5 bases separated the two germline ends. The CDR3 consists of 14 residues. CDR1 is SGHRS, CDR2 YFSETQ, per germline. CDR3 in DNA: TGCGCCAGCAGCTTATCAGCTGGGGCCAACGTCCTGACTTTC. This encodes CASSLSAGANVLTF.

The V and J genes are TRBV11-3 and TRBJ2-4; 8 bases are a match to TRBD1. With V trimmed by 3 bases and J by 15 bases, 10 bases remained unmatched. The CDR3 loop spans 13 amino acids. CDR1 and CDR2 (germline): SGHNT, YENEEA. The CDR3 DNA reads TGTGCCAGCAGCTTTAACAGGGGGGTTTGGTGGTACTTC. Its translation: CASSFNRGVWWYF.

This chain joins TRBV6-5 and TRBJ2-2, with TRBD2 matching 9 bases. In germline, CDR1 is MNHEY, CDR2 SVGAGI. V lost 6 bases and J lost 6; bases outside the gene matches: 8. The length of the CDR3 is 15 residues. CDR3 DNA: TGTGCCAGCAGAGTAGCGGGAGCCGTCGCCGGGGAGCTGTTTTTT. This encodes CASRVAGAVAGELFF.

The CDR3 spells CSVLVGRLFF. CDR3 sequence (DNA): TGCAGCGTCCTGGTGGGGCGTCTGTTTTTT. This chain connects TRBV29-1 to TRBJ1-4; possibly TRBD1 for D (5 bases). Germline CDR1 is SQVTM and CDR2 is ANQGSEA. There are 10 residues in the CDR3. V was shortened by 6 bases and J by 14 bases, with 13 bases between the two germline ends. The complete variable domain, with remaining parts taken from reference TRBV29-1 and TRBJ1-4, reads SAVISQKPSRDICQRGTSLTIQCQVDSQVTMMFWYRQQPGQSLTLIATANQGSEATYESGFVIDKFPISRPNLTFSTLTVSNMSPEDSSIYLCSVLVGRLFFGSGTQLSVL.

This chain connects TRBV5-6 to TRBJ2-3, with TRBD1 matching over 8 bases. Germline V CDR1 and CDR2: SGHDT, YYEEEE. Trimming at V came to 2 bases and at J to 2 bases, leaving 4 bases not matched to a gene. CDR3 length: 15 amino acids. DNA of the CDR3: TGTGCCAGCAGCTTCCGGGACAGGTTCACAGATACGCAGTATTTT. Its translation is CASSFRDRFTDTQYF.

This chain connects TRBV7-2 to TRBJ2-5; 8 bases are a match to TRBD2. J lost 4 bases, V lost 5 bases, and 9 bases had no gene match. Germline V gives CDR1 SGHTA, CDR2 FQGNSA. The CDR3 sequence is 15 residues long. CDR3 protein: CASSQTGLGLETQYF. The CDR3 coding sequence is TGTGCCAGCAGCCAAACGGGACTAGGCTTAGAGACCCAGTACTTC. The variable domain in full, completed from reference TRBV7-2 and TRBJ2-5, reads GAGVSQSPSNKVTEKGKDVELRCDPISGHTALYWYRQSLGQGLEFLIYFQGNSAPDKSGLPSDRFSAERTGGSVSTLTIQRTQQEDSAVYLCASSQTGLGLETQYFGPGTRLLVL.

Of note for this clone: This sample includes further DNA sequences coding for the same CDR3. The chain has TRBV27 and TRBJ2-3; D may be TRBD1 or TRBD2 (5 bases each). The V gene lost 3 bases and the J gene lost 1 base, with 8 bases spanning the gap. Per the germline V gene, CDR1 is MNHEY and CDR2 is SMNVEV (reference sequence). CDR3 length equals 14 residues. The CDR3 bases are TGTGCCAGCAGTTTCGGGGCCCGCACAGATACGCAGTATTTT. Translation gives CASSFGARTDTQYF.

This clone was found a few times. Additional DNA sequences in this sample encode the identical CDR3. The rearrangement uses TRBV7-9 and TRBJ1-1; unclear D gene. CDR3 size: 13 residues. Germline CDR1 SEHNR, CDR2 FQNEAQ (reference sequence). The germline V and J ends were trimmed by 5 bases and 0 bases, with 7 bases remaining between them. CDR3 amino acids: CASSLLMNTEAFF. The CDR3 nucleotides are TGTGCCAGCAGCCTCCTCATGAACACTGAAGCTTTCTTT. Supplemented by reference TRBV7-9 and TRBJ1-1, the full variable domain reads DTGVSQNPRHKITKRGQNVTFRCDPISEHNRLYWYRQTLGQGPEFLTYFQNEAQLEKSRLLSDRFSAERPKGSFSTLEIQRTEQGDSAMYLCASSLLMNTEAFFGQGTRLTVV.

The chain's CDR3 is CASSRGATNEQFF. The CDR3 DNA is TGTGCCAGTTCGCGAGGGGCGACGAATGAGCAGTTCTTC. J is TRBJ2-1 and V is TRBV5-6; D could derive from TRBD1 or TRBD2 (5 bases each). There are 13 residues in the CDR3. The V end lost 8 bases, the J end lost 7 bases, and 16 bases lay between the germline ends. Germline assignment: CDR1 SGHDT and CDR2 YYEEEE.

The rearrangement joins TRBV15 to TRBJ1-2, with TRBD1 matching 9 bases. Germline V gene data show CDR1 as LNHNV and CDR2 as YYDKDF (reference sequence). This CDR3 spans 15 amino acids. After removal of 2 bases from V and 8 bases from J, the junction contained 9 bases not matched to a gene. CDR3 in DNA: TGTGCCACCAGCAGATCAAGGGACAGGGTGTTGGGCTACACCTTC. Translation gives CATSRSRDRVLGYTF. The full variable domain, with the rest looked up from reference TRBV15 and TRBJ1-2, is DAMVIQNPRYQVTQFGKPVTLSCSQTLNHNVMYWYQQKSSQAPKLLFHYYDKDFNNEADTPDNFQSRRPNTSFCFLDIRSPGLGDTAMYLCATSRSRDRVLGYTFGSGTRLTVV.

The chain has TRBV4-1 and TRBJ2-1; D is undetermined. The CDR3 has 15 residues. From germline, CDR1 is MGHRA and CDR2 YSYEKL. Trimming took 0 bases from V and 3 from J, leaving 9 bases between them. The CDR3 bases are TGCGCCAGCAGCCAAGACGGTTCTCTCTACAATGAGCAGTTCTTC. Translated, it gives CASSQDGSLYNEQFF.

This sequence joins TRBV11-2 and TRBJ2-1; D may be TRBD2 (5 bases). CDR3 length: 14 residues. Trimming removed 1 base from V and 6 bases from J, with 10 bases in between. From germline, CDR1 is SGHAT and CDR2 FQNNGV. The CDR3 DNA follows: TGTGCCAGCAGCTTAGTTCGTAGCGTCAATGAGCAGTTCTTC. As protein: CASSLVRSVNEQFF. The whole variable domain, remainder taken from reference TRBV11-2 and TRBJ2-1, is EAGVAQSPRYKIIEKRQSVAFWCNPISGHATLYWYQQILGQGPKLLIQFQNNGVVDDSQLPKDRFSAERLKGVDSTLKIQPAKLEDSAVYLCASSLVRSVNEQFFGPGTRLTVL.